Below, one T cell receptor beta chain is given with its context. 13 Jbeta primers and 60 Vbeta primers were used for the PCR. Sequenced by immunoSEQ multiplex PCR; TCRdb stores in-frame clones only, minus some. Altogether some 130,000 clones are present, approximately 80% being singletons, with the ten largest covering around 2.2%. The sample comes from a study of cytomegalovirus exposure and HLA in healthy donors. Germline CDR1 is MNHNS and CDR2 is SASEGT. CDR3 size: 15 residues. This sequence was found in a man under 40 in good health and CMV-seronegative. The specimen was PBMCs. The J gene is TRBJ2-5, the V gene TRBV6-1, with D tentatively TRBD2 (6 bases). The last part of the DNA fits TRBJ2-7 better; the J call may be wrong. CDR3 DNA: TGTGCCAGCCGGGGGAGTTTTGTCTATGGCTACGAGCAGTACTTC. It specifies CASRGSFVYGYEQYF.